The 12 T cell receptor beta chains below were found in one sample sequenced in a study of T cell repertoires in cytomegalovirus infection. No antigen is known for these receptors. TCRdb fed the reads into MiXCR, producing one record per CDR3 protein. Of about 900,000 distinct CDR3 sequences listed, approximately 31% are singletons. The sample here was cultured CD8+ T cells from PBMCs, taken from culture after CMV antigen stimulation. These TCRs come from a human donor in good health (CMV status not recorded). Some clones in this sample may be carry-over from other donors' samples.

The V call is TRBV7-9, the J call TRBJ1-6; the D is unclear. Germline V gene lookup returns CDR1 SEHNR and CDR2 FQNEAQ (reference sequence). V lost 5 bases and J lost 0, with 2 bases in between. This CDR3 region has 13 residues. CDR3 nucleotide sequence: TGTGCCAGCAGCCCCTCCTATAATTCACCCCTCCACTTT. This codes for CASSPSYNSPLHF.

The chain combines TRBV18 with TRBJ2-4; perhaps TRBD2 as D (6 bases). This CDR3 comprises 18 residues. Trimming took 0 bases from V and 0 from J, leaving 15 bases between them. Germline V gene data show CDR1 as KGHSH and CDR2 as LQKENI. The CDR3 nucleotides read TGTGCCAGCTCACCACCGAGAGGCGGGGAGACAGCCAAAAACATTCAGTACTTC. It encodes CASSPPRGGETAKNIQYF.

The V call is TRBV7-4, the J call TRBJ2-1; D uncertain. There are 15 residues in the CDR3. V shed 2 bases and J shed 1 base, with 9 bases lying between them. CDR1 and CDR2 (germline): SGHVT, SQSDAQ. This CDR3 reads CASSLKGPSYNEQFF. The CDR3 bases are TGTGCCAGCAGCTTAAAAGGACCGTCCTACAATGAGCAGTTCTTC.

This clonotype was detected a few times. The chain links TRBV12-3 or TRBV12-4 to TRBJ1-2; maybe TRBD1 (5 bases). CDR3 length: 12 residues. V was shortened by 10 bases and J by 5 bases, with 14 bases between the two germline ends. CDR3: CAILGGGYGYTF. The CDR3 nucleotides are TGTGCCATCCTTGGGGGAGGGTATGGCTACACCTTC.

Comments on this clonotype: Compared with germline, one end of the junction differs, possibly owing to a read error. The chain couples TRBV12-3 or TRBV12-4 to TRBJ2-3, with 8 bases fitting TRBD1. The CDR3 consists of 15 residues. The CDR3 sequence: CTSSSQGVSTDTQYF. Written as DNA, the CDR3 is TGTACCAGCAGTTCACAGGGGGTCAGCACAGATACGCAGTATTTT.

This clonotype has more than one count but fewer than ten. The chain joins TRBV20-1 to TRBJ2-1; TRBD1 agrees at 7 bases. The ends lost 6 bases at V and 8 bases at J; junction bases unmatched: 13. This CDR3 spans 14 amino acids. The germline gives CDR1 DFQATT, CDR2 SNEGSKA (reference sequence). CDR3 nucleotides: TGCAGTGCCGATCGGGCAGGGGGTAGGGATGAGCAGTTCTTC. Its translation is CSADRAGGRDEQFF.

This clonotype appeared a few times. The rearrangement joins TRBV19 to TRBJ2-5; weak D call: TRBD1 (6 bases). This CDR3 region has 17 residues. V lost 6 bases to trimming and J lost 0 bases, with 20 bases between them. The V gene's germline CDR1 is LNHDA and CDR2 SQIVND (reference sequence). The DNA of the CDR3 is TGTGCCAGTAGGCCTTTATTGGACAGAAATTACCAAGAGACCCAGTACTTC. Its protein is CASRPLLDRNYQETQYF. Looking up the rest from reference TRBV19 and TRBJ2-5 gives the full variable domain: DGGITQSPKYLFRKEGQNVTLSCEQNLNHDAMYWYRQDPGQGLRLIYYSQIVNDFQKGDIAEGYSVSREKKESFPLTVTSAQKNPTAFYLCASRPLLDRNYQETQYFGPGTRLLVL.

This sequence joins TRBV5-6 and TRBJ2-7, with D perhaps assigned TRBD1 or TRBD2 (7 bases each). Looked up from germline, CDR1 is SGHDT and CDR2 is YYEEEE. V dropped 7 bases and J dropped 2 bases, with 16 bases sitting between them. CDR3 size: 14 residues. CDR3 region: CASAQGGGPYEQYF. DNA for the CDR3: TGTGCCAGCGCCCAGGGAGGGGGCCCCTACGAGCAGTACTTC. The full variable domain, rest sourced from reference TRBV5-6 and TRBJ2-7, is DAGVTQSPTHLIKTRGQQVTLRCSPKSGHDTVSWYQQALGQGPQFIFQYYEEEERQRGNFPDRFSGHQFPNYSSELNVNALLLGDSALYLCASAQGGGPYEQYFGPGTRLTVT.

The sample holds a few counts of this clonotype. CDR3 sequence reads: CASNDPSREQFF. The CDR3 DNA reads as TGTGCCAGCAACGACCCGAGCCGTGAGCAGTTCTTC. This sequence joins TRBV11-2 and TRBJ2-1; D gene uncertain. The CDR3 is 12 amino acids. With 7 bases removed from V and 9 bases from J, the gap between germline ends came to 13 bases. CDR1 SGHAT and CDR2 FQNNGV come from the germline V gene.

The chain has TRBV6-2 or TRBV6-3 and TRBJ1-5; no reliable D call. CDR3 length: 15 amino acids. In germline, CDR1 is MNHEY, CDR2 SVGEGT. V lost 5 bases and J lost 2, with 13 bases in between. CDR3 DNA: TGTGCCAGCAGTCGATCTGGTAGGGGCAATCAGCCCCAGCATTTT. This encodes CASSRSGRGNQPQHF.

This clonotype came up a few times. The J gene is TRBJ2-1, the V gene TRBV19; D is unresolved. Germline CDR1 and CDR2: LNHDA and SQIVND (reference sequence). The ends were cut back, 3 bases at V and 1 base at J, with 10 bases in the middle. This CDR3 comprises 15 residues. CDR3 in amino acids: CASSISVSSYNEQFF. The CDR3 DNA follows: TGTGCCAGTAGTATCTCGGTTTCATCCTACAATGAGCAGTTCTTC.

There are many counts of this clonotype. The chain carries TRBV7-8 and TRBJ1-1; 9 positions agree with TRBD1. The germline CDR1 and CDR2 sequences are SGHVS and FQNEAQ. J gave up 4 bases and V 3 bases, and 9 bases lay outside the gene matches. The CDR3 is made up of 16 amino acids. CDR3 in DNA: TGTGCCAGCAGCTTGGGGGACAGGGCGCCCTTCACTGAAGCTTTCTTT. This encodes CASSLGDRAPFTEAFF.